The sequence of this TCR beta chain was determined in a study of long-term antiretroviral therapy in people with HIV (dated by TCRdb to 2021 to 2024). Regarding the study in general: Collection of the earliest samples took place about a decade ahead of the 2015 WHO recommendation for immediate ART, at a time when ART was typically delayed until CD4 counts fell. A retrospective serial study tested whether ART initiation and durable HIV suppression were associated with changes in peripheral blood TRB repertoire composition and diversity. A total of roughly 200 cryopreserved PBMC samples came from a few dozen adults with confirmed HIV infection and were collected serially over a mean of roughly six years (range 1-12). About 40% of the roughly 30 participants with HIV were female. Test extractions of a monoclonal T-cell line alongside fewer than 40 polyclonal samples showed no cross-contamination during QIAcube processing. The full study reports these points: Inferences about post-ART repertoire changes are limited because no data were available on ART adherence, viral resistance or therapy changes. Narrower CDR3 length ranges were observed in HIV repertoires than in controls, and an antigen-experienced repertoire with only a slight naive shift after ART was suggested by the network structure. Starting ART was linked to a significant rise in TRB diversity, yet even after long-term ART the diversity remained significantly lower than in transplant donor controls. The samples span the years 2004 to 2017, and the ART regimens used at that time may not be as effective as current regimens. Limited PBMC availability meant only the TCR beta chain was sequenced, without alpha chain pairing. Because pre-ART samples had limited cell numbers, profiling was done on unsorted PBMC rather than on sorted CD4+ and CD8+ T cells. At every time point, the repertoire was dominated by expanded TRB clones first identified before ART initiation, although this dominance fluctuated and, in many PLHIV, declined after ART.

Participants were included only if at least one PBMC sample before ART initiation and at least two post-ART samples were available. Every participant with HIV received treatment in the United States of America. Cryopreserved samples of about 1-10 million PBMC were thawed and washed before DNA extraction. At the time of the earliest PBMC sample for each participant with HIV, ages ranged from about 20 to 54 years. Each participant contributed PBMC samples from 1-4 timepoints before ART initiation and 2-8 timepoints after ART initiation, with a median of 7 samples. For every participant, serial HIV viral load, CD4+ T-cell count, ART history and demographic data were obtained. A Qiagen kit on a QIAcube was used to extract genomic DNA from unsorted PBMC, with samples processed in batches of 12. The CDR3 holds 14 amino acids from the cysteine to the phenylalanine. The DNA shown is the 42-base CDR3, in frame from base 1. Via the germline V gene (reference sequence), CDR1 is SGHNT and CDR2 YYREEE. V and J are truncated by 5 bases and 8 bases respectively, leaving an intervening sequence of 20 bases.

About this clone itself: The antigen this receptor binds is unknown. Per-base qualities were not stored, and no clone one base away is much larger.

The immunoSEQ hsTCRB v3.0 assay was used at survey level resolution to sequence the TRB variable region. A depth of roughly 35,000-50,000 T-cell genomes per sample was targeted for TRB sequencing. TRB libraries were pooled and sequenced on an Illumina MiSeq using a v3 150-cycle kit. The authors' analysis ran thus. Repertoire analysis was performed in R inside a reproducible Nextflow workflow that covered QC, data transformation and analysis. LymphoSeq2, an R package for exploring AIRR-Seq data, was used to implement the custom analyses. A handful of samples that produced fewer than 5000 total TRB sequences were removed, so 180 or so HIV repertoires were analyzed. Of the 188 retained HIV repertoires, over 55 were collected before and 120 to 130 after ART initiation. Repertoires were downsampled to 5000 TRB nucleotide sequences, with summary statistics averaged over 100 downsampling iterations. TRB sequences were retained for analysis only if CDR3 regions of at least seven amino acids were present. Diversity was measured with a Shannon entropy-derived clonality score and the Gini coefficient. In repertoire networks, the top 5000 CDR3 amino acid sequences were linked whenever an edit distance of one separated two sequences. For TRB CDR3 amino acid sequences, GLIPH2 was used to predict antigen specificity groups and MHC restriction. CDR3 amino acid sequences were matched against VDJdb and McPAS-TCR to flag known CMV, EBV, HIV or tissue antigen associations. Pre-ART, post-ART and control groups were compared with Wilcoxon signed-rank tests and Holm-Bonferroni correction. As stored in TCRdb, this immuneACCESS dataset retains in-frame rearrangements with V and J assigned. A fraction of the clones does not appear; measured against another copy, unresolved V genes explain less than half of the discrepancy, and the remainder lacks a known reason. V and J calls and clone size are copied from that table; D and trimming were computed from the DNA. The sample table contains some 21,000 clones; only one count was recorded for approximately 86% of them. The leading ten clones occupy 8% to 9% of the sample.

This chain is built from TRBV5-4 and TRBJ2-7, with TRBD2 tentatively as D gene (6 bases match). This clonotype was obtained from a man aged 45-60 years with HIV. This specimen was unsorted PBMCs, taken at the start of antiretroviral therapy. The encoded CDR3 is CASSSGDYSSKQYF. In nucleotides, the sequence is TGTGCCAGCAGTTCGGGAGATTATTCGAGTAAGCAGTACTTC.